The 4 T cell receptor beta chains given below trace back to one sample, sequenced in a study of blood T cell repertoires in COVID-19 (dated by TCRdb to 2018 to 2021). Library creation used the immunoSEQ multiplex PCR assay. TCRdb stores this immuneACCESS table with in-frame sequences only. Part of the clones is absent; in the studies checked, under half of the shortfall reflects unresolved V genes, and no reason is known for the rest. The sample yields 78,000 or so clones; roughly four fifths were counted once. Of the sample, over 5% falls within the top ten clones. The sequenced sample consisted of peripheral blood. The receptors here all came from an older woman with acute or convalescent COVID-19.

This rearrangement joins TRBV6-5 to TRBJ1-4; D possibly corresponds to TRBD1 (5 bases). CDR3 size: 15 residues. The germline gives CDR1 MNHEY, CDR2 SVGAGI. Trimming pared 6 bases from V and 4 bases from J, leaving 15 bases between. The CDR3 protein is CASRPGGGFNEKLFF. The CDR3 bases are TGTGCCAGCAGACCCGGGGGGGGTTTTAATGAAAAACTGTTTTTT.

The V gene is TRBV9, the J gene TRBJ1-6; a possible D gene is TRBD1 (5 bases). Germline V gene lookup returns CDR1 SGDLS and CDR2 YYNGEE. The V end lost 4 bases, the J end lost 4 bases, and 12 bases lay between the germline ends. The CDR3 is 15 residues long. As DNA, the CDR3 is TGTGCCAGCAGCCAGGGATCCCATTATAATTCACCCCTCCACTTT. Translation: CASSQGSHYNSPLHF. The full variable domain, its missing parts supplied by reference TRBV9 and TRBJ1-6, is DSGVTQTPKHLITATGQRVTLRCSPRSGDLSVYWYQQSLDQGLQFLIQYYNGEERAKGNILERFSAQQFPDLHSELNLSSLELGDSALYFCASSQGSHYNSPLHFGNGTRLTVT.

The chain carries TRBV5-4 and TRBJ1-2, with D possibly being TRBD1 (5 bases). Trimming took 4 bases from V and 4 from J, leaving 8 bases between them. The germline CDR1 and CDR2 sequences are SGHNT and YYREEE (reference sequence). CDR3 length equals 12 residues. The CDR3 spells CASSQDSYGYTF. The CDR3 DNA is TGTGCCAGCAGCCAAGACAGCTATGGCTACACCTTC.

This clone was picked up one time. The chain uses TRBV7-3 and TRBJ2-1, with 8 nucleotides matching TRBD2. The CDR3 is 17 amino acids. The V gene's germline CDR1 is SGHTA and CDR2 FQGTGA. The J segment lost 4 bases and the V segment lost 1 base, leaving 9 bases of the junction unmatched. CDR3 region: CASSLIVLRGGYNEQFF. The CDR3 bases are TGTGCCAGCAGCTTAATAGTCCTCCGGGGGGGTTACAATGAGCAGTTCTTC.